This TCR beta chain emerged from a study of blood T cell repertoires in COVID-19. Study overall: From the United States, Italy and Spain came samples of acute and convalescent COVID-19. The analysed material was cDNA or gDNA that came from T cells, B-cell-depleted T cells, or PBMCs.

The CDR3 spans 17 residues. Per germline, CDR1 SGHRS and CDR2 YFSETQ. V was shortened by 3 bases and J by 9 bases, with 25 bases between the two germline ends. In the source study's methods: Nucleated cell number was recorded as an estimate derived from reference gene primer amplification. The protocol was immunoSEQ multiplex PCR, while the TCRdb copy is restricted to in-frame clones and leaves out a portion. That table is the source of V, J and clone size, and D and trimming were worked out from the DNA. This sample carries about 91,000 clones, 88% of them seen once, and the ten largest clones take approximately 4.8%.

The origin of this receptor is a woman of 80 years or more with active COVID-19. The chain employs TRBV5-1 and TRBJ2-1; perhaps TRBD1 as D (6 bases). Sequenced sample: peripheral blood. Here the CDR3 reads CASSWDGGLNRVGEQFF. CDR3 DNA sequence: TGCGCCAGCAGCTGGGACGGCGGTCTTAACAGGGTTGGTGAGCAGTTCTTC.